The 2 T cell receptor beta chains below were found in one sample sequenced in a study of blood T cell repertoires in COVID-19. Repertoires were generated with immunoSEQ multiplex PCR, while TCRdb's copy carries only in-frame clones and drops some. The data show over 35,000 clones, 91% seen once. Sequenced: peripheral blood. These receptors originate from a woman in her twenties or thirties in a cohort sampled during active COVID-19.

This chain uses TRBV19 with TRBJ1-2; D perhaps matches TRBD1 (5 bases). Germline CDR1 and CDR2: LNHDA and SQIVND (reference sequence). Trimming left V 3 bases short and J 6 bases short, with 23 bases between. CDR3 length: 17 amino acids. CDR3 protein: CASSIDRGAQGNHGYTF. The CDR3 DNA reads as TGTGCCAGTAGTATCGATCGCGGGGCGCAGGGAAACCATGGCTACACCTTC.

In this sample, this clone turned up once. The CDR3 sequence is CASRRSSYEQYF. In DNA form, the CDR3 reads TGTGCCAGCAGAAGGAGCTCCTACGAGCAGTACTTC. The gene calls are TRBV6-5 and TRBJ2-7; D uncertain. Trimming stripped 6 bases from V and 0 bases from J, with 6 bases between. This CDR3 spans 12 amino acids. Germline CDR1 and CDR2: MNHEY and SVGAGI.